Following are 15 T cell receptor beta chains from one sample sequenced in a study of blood T cell repertoires in COVID-19. Only in-frame clones appear in the TCRdb table, and some are missing; sequencing was by immunoSEQ multiplex PCR. This table has roughly 100,000 clones, 75% to 95% appearing once. Sequencing used peripheral blood. These receptors originate from a young man with acute or convalescent COVID-19.

This chain connects TRBV19 to TRBJ2-6, with D hard to call. Germline V gene lookup returns CDR1 LNHDA and CDR2 SQIVND (reference sequence). The CDR3 length is 14 residues. V was clipped by 3 bases and J by 0 bases, with 3 bases between them. The CDR3 DNA sequence: TGTGCCAGTAGTATCTACTCTGGGGCCAACGTCCTGACTTTC. It is translated as CASSIYSGANVLTF.

This chain uses TRBV6-2 or TRBV6-3 with TRBJ2-3; D perhaps matches TRBD2 (6 bases). Germline V gene sequence: CDR1 MNHEY, CDR2 SVGEGT. Trimming took off 4 bases at V and 2 bases at J, with 13 bases between the two ends. This CDR3 comprises 15 residues. CDR3 amino acids: CASSWDLLNTDTQYF. The CDR3 DNA reads TGTGCCAGCAGTTGGGACTTATTAAACACAGATACGCAGTATTTT.

V gene TRBV5-4 combines with J gene TRBJ1-3; 7 bases align to TRBD1. The junction had 7 bases not matched to a gene; V was cut back by 3 bases and J by 7 bases. The CDR3 consists of 14 residues. Germline lookup yields CDR1 SGHNT and CDR2 YYREEE (reference sequence). The CDR3 DNA reads as TGTGCCAGCAGCTCGACAGGGTATGCGAACACCATATATTTT. Protein: CASSSTGYANTIYF.

The genes are TRBV5-6 and TRBJ2-7; 10 nucleotides align to TRBD2. J was trimmed by 2 bases and V by 4 bases; bases with no gene match: 6. Per germline, CDR1 SGHDT and CDR2 YYEEEE. There are 15 residues in the CDR3. The CDR3 protein is CASSPGLAPTYEQYF. CDR3 in DNA: TGTGCCAGCAGCCCGGGACTAGCGCCGACCTACGAGCAGTACTTC.

This sequence joins TRBV7-9 and TRBJ1-3; 7 bases align to TRBD1. Germline CDR1 reads SEHNR; CDR2 reads FQNEAQ (reference sequence). The length of the CDR3 is 14 residues. After removal of 2 bases from V and 2 bases from J, the junction contained 0 bases not matched to a gene. CDR3 in amino acids: CASSLQGAGNTIYF. CDR3 sequence (DNA): TGTGCCAGCAGCTTACAGGGGGCTGGAAACACCATATATTTT.

The chain employs TRBV2 and TRBJ1-4; D gene uncertain. Trimming took off 1 base at V and 0 bases at J, with 3 bases between the two ends. From germline, CDR1 is SNHLY and CDR2 FYNNEI. The CDR3 is 14 amino acids. The CDR3 DNA sequence: TGTGCCAGCAGTGAAGGTACAACTAATGAAAAACTGTTTTTT. The encoded protein is CASSEGTTNEKLFF.

This rearrangement joins TRBV27 to TRBJ2-7; TRBD1 agrees at 8 bases. This CDR3 has 12 amino acids. In germline, CDR1 is MNHEY, CDR2 SMNVEV (reference sequence). The V segment lost 8 bases and the J segment 3 bases; nucleotides outside the gene matches: 3. The DNA of the CDR3 is TGTGCCAGCGGAGGACAGGGCTACGAGCAGTACTTC. Translation: CASGGQGYEQYF.

This sequence joins TRBV19 and TRBJ2-3; 8 bases line up with TRBD2. Germline V gene sequence: CDR1 LNHDA, CDR2 SQIVND (reference sequence). There are 14 residues in the CDR3. Trimming cost V 5 bases and J 5 bases; bases outside gene matches: 6. CDR3 protein: CASSRAGEGDTQYF. CDR3 DNA sequence: TGTGCCAGTAGTCGAGCGGGAGAAGGAGATACGCAGTATTTT.

V usage is TRBV24-1 and J usage is TRBJ2-1; 8 positions agree with TRBD1. The V segment lost 8 bases and the J segment 4 bases; nucleotides outside the gene matches: 9. The germline V gene has CDR1 KGHDR and CDR2 SFDVKD. This CDR3 is built from 15 residues. The CDR3 here is CATTEGQGTYNEQFF. CDR3 DNA sequence: TGTGCCACCACCGAAGGACAGGGCACATACAATGAGCAGTTCTTC.

The CDR3 bases are TGTGCCAGCAGTGAAAACGGGGGGGGAGGGGCAGATACGCAGTATTTT. It encodes CASSENGGGGADTQYF. The chain employs TRBV6-1 and TRBJ2-3, with TRBD2 matching 8 bases. J gave up 4 bases and V 2 bases, and 8 bases lay outside the gene matches. This CDR3 has 16 amino acids. From germline, CDR1 is MNHNS and CDR2 SASEGT.

In this sample, this clone turned up a few times. CDR3 DNA sequence: TGTGCCAGCAGCCCCGGTATAGCTAGCGGCCAAGAGACCCAGTACTTC. It specifies CASSPGIASGQETQYF. The chain is built from TRBV9 and TRBJ2-5; TRBD2 agrees at 7 bases. This CDR3 has 16 amino acids. Germline CDR1 reads SGDLS; CDR2 reads YYNGEE. V lost 4 bases and J lost 1; bases outside the gene matches: 10.

This clone was detected once. CDR3 bases: TGTGCCAGAAACCGGGACAGGGGGATCAATGAGCAGTTCTTC. Translation: CARNRDRGINEQFF. The genes are TRBV7-2 and TRBJ2-1, with 11 bases identical to TRBD1. The CDR3 sequence is 14 residues long. V shed 9 bases and J 6 bases; nucleotides not matched to a gene: 7. Germline V gene data show CDR1 as SGHTA and CDR2 as FQGNSA.

V gene TRBV5-1 combines with J gene TRBJ1-1, with 7 bases aligning to TRBD1. The CDR3 runs 15 residues. V trimming: 3 bases; J trimming: 1 base; junction bases outside the gene matches: 6. Germline V gene data show CDR1 as SGHRS and CDR2 as YFSETQ. The CDR3 DNA is TGCGCCAGCAGCTCTCGGACAGGAGCGAACACTGAAGCTTTCTTT. Translation gives CASSSRTGANTEAFF. Complete variable domain (other parts from reference TRBV5-1 and TRBJ1-1): KAGVTQTPRYLIKTRGQQVTLSCSPISGHRSVSWYQQTPGQGLQFLFEYFSETQRNKGNFPGRFSGRQFSNSRSEMNVSTLELGDSALYLCASSSRTGANTEAFFGQGTRLTVV.

The chain combines TRBV9 with TRBJ2-7; 7 nucleotides align to TRBD1. Trimming cost V 4 bases and J 0 bases; bases outside gene matches: 7. CDR1 SGDLS and CDR2 YYNGEE come from the germline V gene. The CDR3 is made up of 15 amino acids. The CDR3 bases are TGTGCCAGCAGCTCGCACAGGGGCACCTCCTACGAGCAGTACTTC. This sequence encodes CASSSHRGTSYEQYF.

The J gene is TRBJ2-7, the V gene TRBV28; maybe TRBD1 (6 bases). Germline V gene data show CDR1 as MDHEN and CDR2 as SYDVKM. V shed 5 bases and J shed 3 bases, with 8 bases lying between them. The length of the CDR3 is 12 residues. The CDR3 protein is CASSKDSYEQYF. The CDR3 bases are TGTGCCAGCAGTAAGGACAGCTACGAGCAGTACTTC.